One and the same sample provided the 32 T cell receptor beta chains below, sequenced in a study of T-cell reconstitution after alpha-beta-depleted transplantation in children. The TCRbeta library incorporated unique molecular identifiers. From the PCR reads, TCRdb called clonotypes with MiXCR, one entry per CDR3 protein. The sample consists of about 540,000 distinct CDR3 sequences, about 16% of them appearing once. The sequencing used PBMCs from the stem cell graft donor, collected from the stem cell graft. The receptors here all came from a human donor who donated a stem cell graft to a child with acute lymphoblastic leukemia.

The chain combines TRBV29-1 with TRBJ2-3, with 11 bases identical to TRBD1. V dropped 3 bases and J dropped 6; count of bases not matched to a gene: 8. This CDR3 spans 15 amino acids. Germline loops: CDR1 SQVTM, CDR2 ANQGSEA. CDR3 DNA: TGCAGCGTTGAGGGGCCGGGACAGGGGGTGGATACGCAGTATTTT. Translating it yields CSVEGPGQGVDTQYF.

This clonotype was counted only a few times. This sequence joins TRBV7-8 and TRBJ1-1, with 9 bases that match TRBD1. CDR3 length: 17 residues. J lost 1 base, V lost 3 bases, and 9 bases had no gene match. Germline V gives CDR1 SGHVS, CDR2 FQNEAQ. Here the CDR3 reads CASSFGTGRGPNTEAFF. CDR3 coding DNA: TGTGCCAGCAGCTTCGGGACAGGGAGAGGGCCGAACACTGAAGCTTTCTTT.

Only a few counts were recorded for this clonotype. The chain is built from TRBV6-1 and TRBJ2-1; the D gene is possibly TRBD1 (6 bases). This CDR3 has 13 residues. From germline, CDR1 is MNHNS and CDR2 SASEGT. Trimming removed 8 bases at V and 7 bases at J, with 15 bases between. The CDR3 nucleotides are TGTGCCAGCTTACAGGGTACGTGGAATGAGCAGTTCTTC. Translation: CASLQGTWNEQFF.

This clonotype has a single count. The chain carries TRBV4-1 and TRBJ2-7; D unresolved. Germline CDR1 is MGHRA and CDR2 is YSYEKL. Trimming shortened V by 0 bases and J by 0 bases, and 9 bases separated the two germline ends. This CDR3 region has 15 residues. CDR3 bases: TGCGCCAGCAGCCAAGATTGGGTGGGCTCCTACGAGCAGTACTTC. Translated: CASSQDWVGSYEQYF.

The chain employs TRBV24-1 and TRBJ2-1, with TRBD2 matching over 9 bases. There are 15 residues in the CDR3. Unmatched junction bases numbered 9, after V lost 5 bases and J lost 8 bases. Germline V gene data show CDR1 as KGHDR and CDR2 as SFDVKD. The CDR3 loop is CATSAGTSKSHEQFF. CDR3 nucleotides: TGTGCCACCAGTGCAGGGACTAGCAAGTCCCATGAGCAGTTCTTC.

The chain carries TRBV5-1 and TRBJ1-1; 7 bases are shared with TRBD1. This CDR3 has 17 residues. In germline, CDR1 is SGHRS, CDR2 YFSETQ. The V gene end was trimmed by 1 base and the J gene end by 0 bases; junction bases not matched to a gene: 9. The CDR3 is CASSLTGVRVVNTEAFF. Here the CDR3 DNA reads TGCGCCAGCAGCTTGACAGGGGTGAGAGTCGTGAACACTGAAGCTTTCTTT.

The rearrangement joins TRBV2 to TRBJ2-3, with TRBD2 as a possible D gene (6 bases). V was cut by 4 bases and J by 2 bases, with 16 bases left in between. The CDR3 totals 16 residues. Germline CDR1 is SNHLY and CDR2 is FYNNEI. The CDR3 loop reads CASSVRRDPATDTQYF. The CDR3 DNA sequence: TGTGCCAGCAGTGTAAGGAGGGACCCGGCCACAGATACGCAGTATTTT.

CDR3 residues: CSVAGVGGYGYTF. CDR3 in DNA: TGCAGCGTTGCGGGAGTCGGAGGCTATGGCTACACCTTC. The chain employs TRBV29-1 and TRBJ1-2; D is uncertain. This CDR3 has 13 residues. Trimming cost V 4 bases and J 4 bases, with 13 bases left between them. Looked up from germline, CDR1 is SQVTM and CDR2 is ANQGSEA.

With respect to this clonotype: A read error may explain this, as a much larger clone is one base away. CDR3 loop: CASSWDSVYEQYF. The CDR3 DNA is TGCGCCAGCAGCTGGGACAGTGTCTACGAGCAGTACTTC. This chain connects TRBV5-1 to TRBJ2-7, with 7 bases identical to TRBD1. The CDR3 length is 13 residues. CDR1 is SGHRS and CDR2 is YFSETQ in the germline V gene. V shed 3 bases and J 3 bases; nucleotides not matched to a gene: 3.

This clonotype was observed a handful of times. The V gene is TRBV7-2, the J gene TRBJ2-7, with 8 nucleotides matching TRBD2. The germline CDR1 and CDR2 sequences are SGHTA and FQGNSA. There are 15 residues in the CDR3. After removal of 3 bases from V and 3 bases from J, the junction contained 7 bases not matched to a gene. DNA for the CDR3: TGTGCCAGCAGCTTGACTAGCGCGAGGGGCTACGAGCAGTACTTC. Translation: CASSLTSARGYEQYF.

This clonotype was detected a few times. This chain links TRBV7-9 with TRBJ2-1, with 15 bases matching TRBD2. Trimming at V came to 5 bases and at J to 4 bases, leaving 3 bases not matched to a gene. Germline CDR1 and CDR2: SEHNR and FQNEAQ (reference sequence). CDR3 size: 16 residues. CDR3 loop: CASSPGTSGRYNEQFF. CDR3 nucleotide sequence: TGTGCCAGCAGCCCCGGGACTAGCGGGAGGTACAATGAGCAGTTCTTC.

This clonotype came up many times. The chain employs TRBV5-1 and TRBJ1-4, with D perhaps TRBD1 (5 bases). Germline V gene sequence: CDR1 SGHRS, CDR2 YFSETQ. V was trimmed by 7 bases and J by 0 bases, leaving 7 bases between them. This CDR3 is built from 13 residues. Written as DNA, the CDR3 is TGCGCCAGCCGCAGGGCAACTAATGAAAAACTGTTTTTT. Protein: CASRRATNEKLFF.

This clonotype was counted between two and nine times. This sequence joins TRBV6-1 and TRBJ2-7; 7 bases match TRBD1. After removal of 5 bases from V and 0 bases from J, the junction contained 4 bases not matched to a gene. From germline, CDR1 is MNHNS and CDR2 SASEGT. This CDR3 has 14 amino acids. Here the CDR3 DNA reads TGTGCCAGCAGTCAAAGACAGGGCTCCTACGAGCAGTACTTC. Protein: CASSQRQGSYEQYF.

This CDR3 is CASSWGTVSTDTQYF. For the CDR3, the DNA is TGTGCCAGCAGCTGGGGGACAGTAAGCACAGATACGCAGTATTTT. This chain links TRBV5-6 with TRBJ2-3; 7 bases are a match to TRBD1. The CDR3 sequence is 15 residues long. The ends lost 3 bases at V and 0 bases at J; junction bases unmatched: 4. Germline V gene lookup returns CDR1 SGHDT and CDR2 YYEEEE.

The chain is built from TRBV20-1 and TRBJ2-7; 8 bases line up with TRBD2. CDR3 length equals 15 residues. V was clipped by 0 bases and J by 5 bases; unmatched bases: 9. The germline CDR1 and CDR2 sequences are DFQATT and SNEGSKA (reference sequence). CDR3 in amino acids: CSARDATSGDHEQYF. The CDR3 DNA sequence: TGCAGTGCTAGAGATGCCACTAGCGGAGACCACGAGCAGTACTTC.

This clonotype was counted only a few times. The chain has TRBV12-3 or TRBV12-4 and TRBJ1-5, with a weak D call TRBD1 (5 bases). This CDR3 contains 16 residues. Between the trimmed V and J ends, which lost 4 bases and 5 bases, there was a span of 18 bases. In DNA form, the CDR3 reads TGTGCCAGCAGTTCAAGACAGCTCCCCGCGGATCAGCCCCAGCATTTT. Amino acids: CASSSRQLPADQPQHF.

This clonotype was detected ten times or more. This chain uses TRBV11-1 with TRBJ1-1; no clear D. V gave up 5 bases and J gave up 3 bases, with 19 bases separating them. The CDR3 is 16 residues long. CDR1 and CDR2 (germline): SGHAT, FQDESV (reference sequence). CDR3 sequence reads: CASSVRGGRTYTEAFF. CDR3 DNA: TGTGCCAGCAGCGTAAGAGGTGGGCGGACCTACACTGAAGCTTTCTTT.

The chain links TRBV12-3 or TRBV12-4 to TRBJ1-5; 8 nucleotides line up with TRBD1. V was clipped by 5 bases and J by 2 bases; unmatched bases: 11. CDR3 length: 17 residues. Here the CDR3 reads CASSSDRGVFGNQPQHF. The DNA of the CDR3 is TGTGCCAGCAGTAGCGACAGGGGAGTTTTTGGCAATCAGCCCCAGCATTTT.

The CDR3 spells CATSDGTSAVGFYNEQFF. The CDR3 DNA sequence: TGTGCCACCAGCGATGGGACTTCCGCCGTCGGGTTCTACAATGAGCAGTTCTTC. The V gene is TRBV15, the J gene TRBJ2-1; the D gene is possibly TRBD2 (6 bases). This CDR3 is built from 18 residues. Deletions cut 5 bases from V and 3 bases from J, with 23 bases between. Looked up from germline, CDR1 is LNHNV and CDR2 is YYDKDF (reference sequence).

This sequence joins TRBV10-3 and TRBJ2-1; 7 bases are shared with TRBD1. CDR1 is ENHRY, CDR2 SYGVKD, per germline. With 3 bases clipped from V and 8 bases from J, the junction kept 1 base outside the gene matches. The CDR3 consists of 12 residues. CDR3: CAISDQGDEQFF. The DNA of the CDR3 is TGTGCCATCAGTGATCAGGGGGATGAGCAGTTCTTC.

In this sample, this clonotype turned up a few times. This chain connects TRBV5-1 to TRBJ2-1; 7 nucleotides line up with TRBD2. The V gene's germline CDR1 is SGHRS and CDR2 YFSETQ. Trimming removed 2 bases from V and 7 bases from J; junction bases left unmatched: 3. The CDR3 is 13 amino acids. DNA of the CDR3: TGCGCCAGCAGCTTCGCGGGAGAGAATGAGCAGTTCTTC. It codes for CASSFAGENEQFF.

This clonotype was detected ten times or more. The rearrangement uses TRBV29-1 and TRBJ1-2; TRBD1 matches 8 bases. The V gene's germline CDR1 is SQVTM and CDR2 ANQGSEA. Unmatched junction bases numbered 8, after V lost 4 bases and J lost 4 bases. The CDR3 is 14 residues long. CDR3 sequence (DNA): TGCAGCGTTGGAGGACAGGGAATCGCCTATGGCTACACCTTC. This sequence encodes CSVGGQGIAYGYTF.

V usage is TRBV5-1 and J usage is TRBJ1-2; TRBD1 might be the D (5 bases). Trimming left V 0 bases short and J 7 bases short, with 31 bases between. Germline V gives CDR1 SGHRS, CDR2 YFSETQ. The CDR3 runs to 20 residues. The CDR3 sequence is CASSLVTLARWAGQFSGYTF. CDR3 DNA sequence: TGCGCCAGCAGCTTGGTGACCCTGGCCCGCTGGGCGGGGCAGTTTTCTGGCTACACCTTC.

This clonotype was seen a handful of times. The chain is built from TRBV20-1 and TRBJ2-7; 8 positions agree with TRBD2. Germline loops: CDR1 DFQATT, CDR2 SNEGSKA (reference sequence). CDR3 length: 13 amino acids. V was clipped by 5 bases and J by 5 bases; unmatched bases: 8. The CDR3 loop is CSAESLAGHEQYF. CDR3 bases: TGCAGTGCTGAGAGTCTAGCGGGCCACGAGCAGTACTTC.

This clonotype was detected many times. The V call is TRBV5-6, the J call TRBJ2-1; the match to TRBD2 covers 7 bases. From germline, CDR1 is SGHDT and CDR2 YYEEEE. This CDR3 comprises 15 residues. Trimming at V came to 1 base and at J to 6 bases, leaving 7 bases not matched to a gene. In DNA, the CDR3 is TGTGCCAGCAGCTTGTGGGCTAGCGGATCCAATGAGCAGTTCTTC. This encodes CASSLWASGSNEQFF.

This chain connects TRBV20-1 to TRBJ1-5, with no clear D. Between the trimmed V and J ends, which lost 2 bases and 0 bases, there was a span of 5 bases. Germline-derived CDR1 and CDR2 are DFQATT and SNEGSKA (reference sequence). The CDR3 has 13 residues. CDR3 in DNA: TGCAGTGCTAGATCTTTTAGCAATCAGCCCCAGCATTTT. It specifies CSARSFSNQPQHF.

The rearrangement joins TRBV9 to TRBJ2-1; TRBD2 aligns across 11 bases. This CDR3 is 16 amino acids long. With 4 bases clipped from V and 7 bases from J, the junction kept 10 bases outside the gene matches. Germline V gives CDR1 SGDLS, CDR2 YYNGEE. The CDR3 DNA sequence: TGTGCCAGCAGCCCCTTGACTAGCGGGACAGGGAATGAGCAGTTCTTC. Translated: CASSPLTSGTGNEQFF.

This clonotype was detected a few times. This chain joins TRBV20-1 and TRBJ2-3; D is uncertain. Trimming took off 3 bases at V and 2 bases at J, with 9 bases between the two ends. This CDR3 comprises 13 residues. Germline V gene lookup returns CDR1 DFQATT and CDR2 SNEGSKA (reference sequence). The DNA of the CDR3 is TGCAGTGCTAGGGTGCCAGACACAGATACGCAGTATTTT. Translating it yields CSARVPDTDTQYF.

J is TRBJ2-7 and V is TRBV4-1; 8 bases are a match to TRBD1. The V gene end was trimmed by 1 base and the J gene end by 4 bases; junction bases not matched to a gene: 9. The germline gives CDR1 MGHRA, CDR2 YSYEKL. This CDR3 is built from 16 residues. As DNA, the CDR3 is TGCGCCAGCAGCCAAGTGGACAGGGCGGTGGTGTACGAGCAGTACTTC. Translating it yields CASSQVDRAVVYEQYF.

CDR3: CASSRPDRGYEQYF. For the CDR3, the DNA is TGTGCCAGCAGCCGACCGGACAGGGGCTACGAGCAGTACTTC. The V gene is TRBV7-9, the J gene TRBJ2-7, with TRBD1 identical over 9 bases. With 5 bases clipped from V and 3 bases from J, the junction kept 5 bases outside the gene matches. CDR1 and CDR2 from the germline V gene are SEHNR and FQNEAQ (reference sequence). The CDR3 has 14 residues. The variable domain in full, with the rest retrieved from reference TRBV7-9 and TRBJ2-7, is DTGVSQNPRHKITKRGQNVTFRCDPISEHNRLYWYRQTLGQGPEFLTYFQNEAQLEKSRLLSDRFSAERPKGSFSTLEIQRTEQGDSAMYLCASSRPDRGYEQYFGPGTRLTVT.

The chain recombines TRBV20-1 with TRBJ2-6, with D perhaps given as TRBD1 or TRBD2 (5 bases each). Per germline, CDR1 DFQATT and CDR2 SNEGSKA (reference sequence). Trimming took off 6 bases at V and 2 bases at J, with 11 bases between the two ends. This CDR3 spans 14 amino acids. The CDR3 loop reads CSAIRGAGANVLTF. The CDR3 DNA reads TGCAGTGCGATAAGGGGAGCTGGGGCCAACGTCCTGACTTTC.

This sequence joins TRBV7-9 and TRBJ1-2; D ambiguous. CDR3 size: 15 residues. CDR1 and CDR2 (germline): SEHNR, FQNEAQ (reference sequence). Trimming removed 1 base at V and 5 bases at J, with 14 bases between. The DNA for the CDR3 is TGTGCCAGCAGCTTAGTGGGCACCAGTTATTATGGCTACACCTTC. This gives the protein CASSLVGTSYYGYTF.